This TCR beta chain was identified during a study of cytomegalovirus exposure and HLA in healthy donors. Findings and caveats of the study: Cytomegalovirus status was reportedly diagnosed by the classifier with high specificity and sensitivity.

Assay: immunoSEQ multiplex PCR; the TCRdb copy retains only in-frame clones and omits some. The sample includes about 55,000 clones, approximately 92% of them seen just once. This clone was detected once. Its matching antigen is unknown. V shed 4 bases, J shed 5 bases, and the junction held 2 bases outside the gene matches. Germline values: CDR1 SQVTM, CDR2 ANQGSEA. This CDR3 comprises 12 residues. The chain uses TRBV29-1 and TRBJ2-5; 9 bases agree with TRBD2. Sequencing was performed on PBMCs. The clonotype was recovered from a man younger than 30 in good health and CMV-seronegative. The CDR3 spells CSVGGTSETQYF. CDR3 sequence (DNA): TGCAGCGTTGGAGGGACTAGCGAGACCCAGTACTTC.